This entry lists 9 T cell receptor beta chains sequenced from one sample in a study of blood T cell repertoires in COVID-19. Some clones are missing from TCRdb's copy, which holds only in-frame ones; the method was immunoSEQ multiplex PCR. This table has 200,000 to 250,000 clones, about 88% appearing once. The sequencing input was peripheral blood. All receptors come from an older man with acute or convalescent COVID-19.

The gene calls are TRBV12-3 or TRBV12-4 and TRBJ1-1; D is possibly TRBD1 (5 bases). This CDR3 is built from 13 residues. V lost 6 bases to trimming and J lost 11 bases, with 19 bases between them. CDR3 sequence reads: CASSQMGGFSAFF. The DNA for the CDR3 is TGTGCCAGCAGCCAGATGGGGGGTTTTTCGGCTTTCTTT.

The DNA of the CDR3 is TGTGCCAGCAGCGTAGCGGGGACTCGGAACACCGGGGAGCTGTTTTTT. Translated: CASSVAGTRNTGELFF. The chain links TRBV9 to TRBJ2-2, with D maybe TRBD2 (6 bases). CDR3 length equals 16 residues. The V end was cut by 0 bases, the J end by 1 base, with 10 bases between. Germline values: CDR1 SGDLS, CDR2 YYNGEE. The entire variable domain, with the rest obtained from reference TRBV9 and TRBJ2-2, is as follows: DSGVTQTPKHLITATGQRVTLRCSPRSGDLSVYWYQQSLDQGLQFLIQYYNGEERAKGNILERFSAQQFPDLHSELNLSSLELGDSALYFCASSVAGTRNTGELFFGEGSRLTVL.

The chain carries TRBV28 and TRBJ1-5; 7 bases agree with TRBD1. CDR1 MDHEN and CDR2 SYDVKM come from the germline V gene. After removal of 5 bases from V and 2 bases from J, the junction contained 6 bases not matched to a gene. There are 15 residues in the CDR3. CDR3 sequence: CASSRGGRGNQPQHF. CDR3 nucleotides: TGTGCCAGCAGTAGAGGGGGCCGAGGCAATCAGCCCCAGCATTTT. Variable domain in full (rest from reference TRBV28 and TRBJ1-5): DVKVTQSSRYLVKRTGEKVFLECVQDMDHENMFWYRQDPGLGLRLIYFSYDVKMKEKGDIPEGYSVSREKKERFSLILESASTNQTSMYLCASSRGGRGNQPQHFGDGTRLSIL.

The CDR3, as DNA: TGTGCCAGCAGTCGAGCCCCCTACGAGCAGTACTTC. Translating gives CASSRAPYEQYF. This rearrangement joins TRBV28 to TRBJ2-7; D call uncertain. The V gene lost 5 bases and the J gene lost 2 bases, with 7 bases spanning the gap. CDR3 length: 12 amino acids. Germline V gene sequence: CDR1 MDHEN, CDR2 SYDVKM.

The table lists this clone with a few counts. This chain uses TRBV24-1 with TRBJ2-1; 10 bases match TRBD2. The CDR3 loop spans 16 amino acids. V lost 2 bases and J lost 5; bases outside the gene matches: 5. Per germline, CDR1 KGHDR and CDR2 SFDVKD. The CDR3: CATSDSRTSGNNEQFF. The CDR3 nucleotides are TGTGCCACCAGTGATTCTCGGACTAGCGGAAACAATGAGCAGTTCTTC.

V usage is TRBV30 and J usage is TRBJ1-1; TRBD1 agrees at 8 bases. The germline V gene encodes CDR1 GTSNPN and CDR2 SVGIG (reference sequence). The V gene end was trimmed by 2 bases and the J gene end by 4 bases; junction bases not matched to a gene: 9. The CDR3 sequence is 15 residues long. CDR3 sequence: CAWSSRVTGATEAFF. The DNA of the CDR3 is TGTGCCTGGAGTTCTAGGGTGACAGGGGCCACTGAAGCTTTCTTT. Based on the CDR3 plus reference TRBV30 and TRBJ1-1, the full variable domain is SQTIHQWPATLVQPVGSPLSLECTVEGTSNPNLYWYRQAAGRGLQLLFYSVGIGQISSEVPQNLSASRPQDRQFILSSKKLLLSDSGFYLCAWSSRVTGATEAFFGQGTRLTVV.

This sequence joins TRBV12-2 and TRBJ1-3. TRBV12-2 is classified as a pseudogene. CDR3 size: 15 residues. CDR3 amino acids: CASRSTPKRGNTIYF. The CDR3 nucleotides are TGTGCAAGTCGCTCAACTCCCAAGCGCGGAAACACCATATATTTT.

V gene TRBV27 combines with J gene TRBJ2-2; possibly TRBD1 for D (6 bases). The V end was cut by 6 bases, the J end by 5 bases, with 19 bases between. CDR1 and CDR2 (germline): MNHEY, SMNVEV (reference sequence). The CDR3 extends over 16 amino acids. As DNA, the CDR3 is TGTGCCAGCAGAAGAGGACAGCCTGCTCGGACCGGGGAGCTGTTTTTT. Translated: CASRRGQPARTGELFF.

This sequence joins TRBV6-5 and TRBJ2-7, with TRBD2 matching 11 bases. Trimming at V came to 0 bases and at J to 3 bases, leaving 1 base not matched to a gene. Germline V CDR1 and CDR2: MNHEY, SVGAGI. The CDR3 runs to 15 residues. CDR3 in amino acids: CASSYSTSGSYEQYF. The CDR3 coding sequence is TGTGCCAGCAGTTACTCAACTAGCGGGAGCTACGAGCAGTACTTC.